This T cell receptor (beta chain) was found in a study of blood T cells in healthy people across ages. Study-wide results and limits: Among long-lived donors, naive CD4+ cells were more numerous and diversity higher than in aged donors. Measured against age, TCR beta diversity per million T cells decreased in a roughly linear manner. Across samples, TCR beta diversity tracked strongly with naive T cell percentage.

Looked up from germline, CDR1 is SGHAT and CDR2 is FQNNGV. The CDR3 loop spans 15 amino acids. Trimming pared 1 base from V and 8 bases from J, leaving 17 bases between. Sample-barcoded 5' priming and a J-beta primer mix drove a second PCR of roughly 6 to 12 cycles. Each CDR3 protein gets one entry after TCRdb re-called the 5' RACE reads with MiXCR. This sample carries around 1,700,000 distinct CDR3 sequences, 28% of them seen once, and the ten largest clones take 7% to 9%. Each sample provided at least 6 micrograms of extracted total RNA. As regards this clonotype: Its antigen is undetermined.

Sequenced input: blood. The clonotype was recovered from a woman in her 30s in good health. The rearrangement uses TRBV11-2 and TRBJ1-2; the D is unclear. The CDR3 DNA is TGTGCCAGCAGCTTAGTCCCCCTGACGGGCGGGGGCTACACCTTC. It codes for CASSLVPLTGGGYTF.